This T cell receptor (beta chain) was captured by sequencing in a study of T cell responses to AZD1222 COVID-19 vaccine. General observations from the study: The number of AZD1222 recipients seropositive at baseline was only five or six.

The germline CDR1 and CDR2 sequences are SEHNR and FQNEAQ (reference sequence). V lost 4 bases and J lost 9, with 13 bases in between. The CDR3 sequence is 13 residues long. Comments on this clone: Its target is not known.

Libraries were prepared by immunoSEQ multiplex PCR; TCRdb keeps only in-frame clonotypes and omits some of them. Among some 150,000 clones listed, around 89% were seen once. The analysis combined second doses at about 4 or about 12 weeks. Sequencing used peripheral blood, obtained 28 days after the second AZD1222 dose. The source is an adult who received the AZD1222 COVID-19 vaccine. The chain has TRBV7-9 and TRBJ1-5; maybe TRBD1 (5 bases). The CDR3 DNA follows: TGTGCCAGCAGCTCGTGGGGGGGAGGGCCCCAGCATTTT. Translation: CASSSWGGGPQHF.